The clone carrying this T cell receptor beta chain was detected once. The sample comes from a study of blood T cell repertoires in COVID-19. Study overall: COVID-19 samples, acute and convalescent, were from the United States, Italy and Spain. Sources were T cells, B-cell-depleted T cells, or PBMCs; the material itself was cDNA or gDNA.

The germline V gene has CDR1 WSHSY and CDR2 SAAADI. The CDR3 length is 16 residues. The V segment lost 2 bases and the J segment 9 bases; nucleotides outside the gene matches: 10. In the authors' methods: The assay estimated nucleated cells by amplifying reference gene primers. Sequenced by immunoSEQ multiplex PCR; TCRdb stores in-frame clones only, minus some. The V and J calls and clone size are taken from that table; D and trimming were inferred from the DNA. The data show some 130,000 clones, roughly four fifths seen once. The sequence came from a human donor in a cohort sampled during active COVID-19. The V and J genes are TRBV10-2 and TRBJ1-5; 10 nucleotides agree with TRBD1. The source material was peripheral blood. CDR3 sequence: CASSEPRTGGESPQHF. The CDR3 DNA sequence: TGCGCCAGCAGTGAGCCCAGGACAGGGGGTGAATCGCCCCAGCATTTT.